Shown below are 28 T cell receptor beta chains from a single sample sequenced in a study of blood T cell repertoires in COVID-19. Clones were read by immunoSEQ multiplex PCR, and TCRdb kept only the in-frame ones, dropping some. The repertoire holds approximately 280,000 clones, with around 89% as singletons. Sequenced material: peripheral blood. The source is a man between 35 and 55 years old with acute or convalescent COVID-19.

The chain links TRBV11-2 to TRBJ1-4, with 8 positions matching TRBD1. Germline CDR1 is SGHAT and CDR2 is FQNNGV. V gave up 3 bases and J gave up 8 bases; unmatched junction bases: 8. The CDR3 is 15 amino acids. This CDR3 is CASSFVDRDREKLFF. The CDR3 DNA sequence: TGTGCCAGCAGCTTCGTGGACAGGGATCGGGAAAAACTGTTTTTT.

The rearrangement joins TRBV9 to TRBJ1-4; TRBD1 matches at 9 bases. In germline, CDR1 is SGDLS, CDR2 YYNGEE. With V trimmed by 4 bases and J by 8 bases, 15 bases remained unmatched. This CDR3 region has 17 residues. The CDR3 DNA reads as TGTGCCAGCAGCCCAAAGCCGACCGGGACAGGGAAGGAAAAACTGTTTTTT. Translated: CASSPKPTGTGKEKLFF.

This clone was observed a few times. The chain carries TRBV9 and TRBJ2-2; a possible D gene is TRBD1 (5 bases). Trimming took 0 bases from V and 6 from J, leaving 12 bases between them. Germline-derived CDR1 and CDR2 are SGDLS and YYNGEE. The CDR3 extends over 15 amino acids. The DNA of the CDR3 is TGTGCCAGCAGCGTAGAGTGGGGCGGTGCCGGGGAGCTGTTTTTT. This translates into CASSVEWGGAGELFF.

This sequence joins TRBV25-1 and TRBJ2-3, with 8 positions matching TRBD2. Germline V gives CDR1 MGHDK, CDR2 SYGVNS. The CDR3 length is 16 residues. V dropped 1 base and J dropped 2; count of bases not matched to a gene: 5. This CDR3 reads CASSESGGETTDTQYF. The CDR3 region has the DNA TGTGCCAGCAGTGAATCCGGGGGGGAAACCACAGATACGCAGTATTTT.

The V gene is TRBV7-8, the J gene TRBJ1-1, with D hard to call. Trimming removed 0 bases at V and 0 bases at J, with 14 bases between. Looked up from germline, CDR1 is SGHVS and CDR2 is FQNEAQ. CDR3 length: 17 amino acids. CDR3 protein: CASSLARARPMNTEAFF. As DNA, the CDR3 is TGTGCCAGCAGCTTAGCGCGGGCCAGGCCCATGAACACTGAAGCTTTCTTT.

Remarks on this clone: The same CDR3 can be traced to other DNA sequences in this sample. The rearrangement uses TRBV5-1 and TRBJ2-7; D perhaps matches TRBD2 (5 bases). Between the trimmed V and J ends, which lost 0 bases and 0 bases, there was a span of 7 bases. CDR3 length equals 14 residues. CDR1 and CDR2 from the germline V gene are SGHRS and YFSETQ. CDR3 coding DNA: TGCGCCAGCAGCTTGGCCGGGATCTCCTACGAGCAGTACTTC. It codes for CASSLAGISYEQYF.

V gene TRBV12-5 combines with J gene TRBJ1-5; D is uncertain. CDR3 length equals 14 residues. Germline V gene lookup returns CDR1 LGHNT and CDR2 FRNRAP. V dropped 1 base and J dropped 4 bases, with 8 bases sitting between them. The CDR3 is CASGLGTGNQPQHF. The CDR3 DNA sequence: TGTGCTAGTGGTTTGGGGACTGGGAATCAGCCCCAGCATTTT.

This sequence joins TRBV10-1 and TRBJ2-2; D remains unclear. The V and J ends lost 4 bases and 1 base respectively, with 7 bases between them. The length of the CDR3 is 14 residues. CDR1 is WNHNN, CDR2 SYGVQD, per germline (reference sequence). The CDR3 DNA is TGCGCCAGCAGTGTATCGTTGAACACCGGGGAGCTGTTTTTT. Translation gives CASSVSLNTGELFF.

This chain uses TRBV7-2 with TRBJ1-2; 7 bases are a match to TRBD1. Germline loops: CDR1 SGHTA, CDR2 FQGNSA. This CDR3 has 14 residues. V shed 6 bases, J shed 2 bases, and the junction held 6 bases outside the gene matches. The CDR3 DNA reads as TGTGCCAGCAGTCAAATGACAGGGAACTATGGCTACACCTTC. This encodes CASSQMTGNYGYTF.

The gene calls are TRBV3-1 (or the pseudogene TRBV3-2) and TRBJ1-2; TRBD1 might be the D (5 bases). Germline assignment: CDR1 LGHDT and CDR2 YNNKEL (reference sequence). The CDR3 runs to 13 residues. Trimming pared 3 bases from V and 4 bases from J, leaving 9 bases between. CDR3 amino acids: CASSQNRIYGYTF. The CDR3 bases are TGTGCCAGCAGCCAGAACAGGATCTATGGCTACACCTTC.

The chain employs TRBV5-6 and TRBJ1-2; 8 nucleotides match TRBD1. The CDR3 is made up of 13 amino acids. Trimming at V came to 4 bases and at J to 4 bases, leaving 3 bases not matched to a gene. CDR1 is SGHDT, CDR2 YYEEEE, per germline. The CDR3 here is CASSQDRGYGYTF. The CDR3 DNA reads TGTGCCAGCAGCCAAGACAGGGGCTATGGCTACACCTTC.

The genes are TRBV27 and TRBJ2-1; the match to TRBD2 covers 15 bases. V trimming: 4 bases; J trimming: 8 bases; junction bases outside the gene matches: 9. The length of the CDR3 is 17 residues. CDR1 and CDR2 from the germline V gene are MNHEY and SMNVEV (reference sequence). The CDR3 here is CASSSYRTSGGAYEQFF. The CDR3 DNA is TGTGCCAGCAGTTCCTATCGGACTAGCGGGGGGGCCTATGAGCAGTTCTTC.

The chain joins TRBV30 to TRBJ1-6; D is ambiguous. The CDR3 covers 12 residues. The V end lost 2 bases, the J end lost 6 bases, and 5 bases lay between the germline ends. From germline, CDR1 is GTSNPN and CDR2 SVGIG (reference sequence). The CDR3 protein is CAWSFGNSPLHF. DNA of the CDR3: TGTGCCTGGAGTTTCGGTAATTCACCCCTCCACTTT.

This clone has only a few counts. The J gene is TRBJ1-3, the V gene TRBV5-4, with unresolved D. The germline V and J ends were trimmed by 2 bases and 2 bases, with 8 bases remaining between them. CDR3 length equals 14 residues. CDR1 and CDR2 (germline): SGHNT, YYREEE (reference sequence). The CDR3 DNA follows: TGTGCCAGCAGCTTCGGACTAGCTGGAAACACCATATATTTT. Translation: CASSFGLAGNTIYF.

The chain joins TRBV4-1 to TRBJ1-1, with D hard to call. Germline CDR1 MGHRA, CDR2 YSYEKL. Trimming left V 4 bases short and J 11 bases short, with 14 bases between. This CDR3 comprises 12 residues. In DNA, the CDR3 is TGCGCCAGCAGCCCGGGAGGTAGGGCCGCTTTCTTT. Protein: CASSPGGRAAFF.

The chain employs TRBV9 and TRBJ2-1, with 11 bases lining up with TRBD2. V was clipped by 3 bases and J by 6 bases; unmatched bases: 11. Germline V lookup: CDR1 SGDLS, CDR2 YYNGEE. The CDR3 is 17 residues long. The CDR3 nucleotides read TGTGCCAGCAGCGCTGCCCCTTTAGCGGGGGGGATCAATGAGCAGTTCTTC. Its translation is CASSAAPLAGGINEQFF.

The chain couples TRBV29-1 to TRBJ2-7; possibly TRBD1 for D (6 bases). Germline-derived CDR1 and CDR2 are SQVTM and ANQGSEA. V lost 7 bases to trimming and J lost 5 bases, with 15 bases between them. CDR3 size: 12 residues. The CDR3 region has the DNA TGCAGCGCCGGACAGCCGGGAAACGAGCAGTACTTC. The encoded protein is CSAGQPGNEQYF.

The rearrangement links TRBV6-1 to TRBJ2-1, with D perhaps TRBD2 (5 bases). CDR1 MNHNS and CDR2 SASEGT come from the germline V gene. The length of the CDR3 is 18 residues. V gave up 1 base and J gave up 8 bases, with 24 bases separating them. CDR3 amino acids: CASSEVVAGSAAVDEQFF. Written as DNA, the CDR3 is TGTGCCAGCAGTGAAGTGGTCGCGGGTTCTGCGGCGGTCGATGAGCAGTTCTTC.

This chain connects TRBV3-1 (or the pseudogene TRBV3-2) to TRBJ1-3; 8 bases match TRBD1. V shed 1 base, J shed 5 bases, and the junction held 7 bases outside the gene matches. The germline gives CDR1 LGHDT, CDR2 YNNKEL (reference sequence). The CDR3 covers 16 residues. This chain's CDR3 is CASSQGTGGTRNTIYF. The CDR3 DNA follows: TGTGCCAGCAGCCAAGGAACAGGGGGTACCAGAAACACCATATATTTT.

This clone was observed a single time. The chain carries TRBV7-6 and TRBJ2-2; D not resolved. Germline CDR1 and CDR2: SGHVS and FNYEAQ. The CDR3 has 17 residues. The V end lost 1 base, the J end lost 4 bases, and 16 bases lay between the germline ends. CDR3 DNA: TGTGCCAGCAGCTTAGAAGCGATGACTTTCAGCACCGGGGAGCTGTTTTTT. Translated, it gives CASSLEAMTFSTGELFF.

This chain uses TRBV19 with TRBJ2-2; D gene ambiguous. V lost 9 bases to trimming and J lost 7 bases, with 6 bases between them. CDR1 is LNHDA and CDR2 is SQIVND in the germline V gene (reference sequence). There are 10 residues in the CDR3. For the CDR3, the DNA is TGTGCCAGCTACCGCGGGGAGCTGTTTTTT. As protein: CASYRGELFF. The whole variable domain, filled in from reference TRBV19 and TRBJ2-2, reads DGGITQSPKYLFRKEGQNVTLSCEQNLNHDAMYWYRQDPGQGLRLIYYSQIVNDFQKGDIAEGYSVSREKKESFPLTVTSAQKNPTAFYLCASYRGELFFGEGSRLTVL.

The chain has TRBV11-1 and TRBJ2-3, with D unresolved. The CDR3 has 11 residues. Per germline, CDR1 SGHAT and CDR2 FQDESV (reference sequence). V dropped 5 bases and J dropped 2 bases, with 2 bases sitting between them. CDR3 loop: CASSLTDTQYF. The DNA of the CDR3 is TGTGCCAGCAGCCTCACAGATACGCAGTATTTT.

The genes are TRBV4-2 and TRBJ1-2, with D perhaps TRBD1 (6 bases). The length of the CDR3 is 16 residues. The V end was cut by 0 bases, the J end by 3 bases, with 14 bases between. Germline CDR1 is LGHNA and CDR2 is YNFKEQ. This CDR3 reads CASSQDGSGVDYGYTF. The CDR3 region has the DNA TGTGCCAGCAGCCAAGATGGATCAGGGGTAGACTATGGCTACACCTTC.

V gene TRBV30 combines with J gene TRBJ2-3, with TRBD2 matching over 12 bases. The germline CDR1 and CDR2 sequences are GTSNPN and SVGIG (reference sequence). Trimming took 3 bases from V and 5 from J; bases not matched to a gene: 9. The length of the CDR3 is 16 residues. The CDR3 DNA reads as TGTGCCTGGAGCAGGGAACTAGCGGGGGGAGTAGATACGCAGTATTTT. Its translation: CAWSRELAGGVDTQYF.

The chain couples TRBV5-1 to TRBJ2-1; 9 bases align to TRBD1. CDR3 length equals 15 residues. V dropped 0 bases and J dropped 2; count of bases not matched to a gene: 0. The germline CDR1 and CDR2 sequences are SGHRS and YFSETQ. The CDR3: CASSLGQGAYNEQFF. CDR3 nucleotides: TGCGCCAGCAGCTTGGGACAGGGGGCCTACAATGAGCAGTTCTTC. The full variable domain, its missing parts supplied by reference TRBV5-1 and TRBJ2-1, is KAGVTQTPRYLIKTRGQQVTLSCSPISGHRSVSWYQQTPGQGLQFLFEYFSETQRNKGNFPGRFSGRQFSNSRSEMNVSTLELGDSALYLCASSLGQGAYNEQFFGPGTRLTVL.

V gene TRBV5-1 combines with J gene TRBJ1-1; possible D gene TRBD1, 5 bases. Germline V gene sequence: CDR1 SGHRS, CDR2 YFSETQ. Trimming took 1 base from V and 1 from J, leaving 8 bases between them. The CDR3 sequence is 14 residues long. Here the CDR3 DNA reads TGCGCCAGCAGCTTGATAGGACAGAACACTGAAGCTTTCTTT. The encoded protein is CASSLIGQNTEAFF.

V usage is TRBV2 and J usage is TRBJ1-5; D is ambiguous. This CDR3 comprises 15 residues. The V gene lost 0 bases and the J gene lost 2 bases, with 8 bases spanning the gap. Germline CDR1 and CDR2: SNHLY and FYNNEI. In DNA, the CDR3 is TGTGCCAGCAGTGAAGCAACTAGGGGCAATCAGCCCCAGCATTTT. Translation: CASSEATRGNQPQHF.

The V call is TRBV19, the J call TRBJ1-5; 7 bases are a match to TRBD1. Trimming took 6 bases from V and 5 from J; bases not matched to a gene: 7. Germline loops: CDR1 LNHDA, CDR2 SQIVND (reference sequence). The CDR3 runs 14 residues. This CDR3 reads CASSSGQEHQPQHF. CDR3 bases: TGTGCCAGTAGCAGCGGACAGGAGCATCAGCCCCAGCATTTT.